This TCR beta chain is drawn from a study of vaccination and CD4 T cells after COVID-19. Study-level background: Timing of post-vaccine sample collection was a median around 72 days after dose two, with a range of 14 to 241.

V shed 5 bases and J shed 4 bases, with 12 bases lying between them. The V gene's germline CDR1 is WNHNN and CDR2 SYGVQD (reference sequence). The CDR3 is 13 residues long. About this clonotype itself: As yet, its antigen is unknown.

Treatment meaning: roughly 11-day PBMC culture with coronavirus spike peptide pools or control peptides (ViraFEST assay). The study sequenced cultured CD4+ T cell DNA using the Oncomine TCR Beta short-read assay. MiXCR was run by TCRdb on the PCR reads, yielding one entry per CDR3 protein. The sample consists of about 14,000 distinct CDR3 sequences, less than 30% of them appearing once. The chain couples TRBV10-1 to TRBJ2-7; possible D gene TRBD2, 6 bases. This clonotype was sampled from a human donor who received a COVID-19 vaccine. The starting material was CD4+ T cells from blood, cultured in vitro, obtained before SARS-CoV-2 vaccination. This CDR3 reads CASSRSGGYEQYF. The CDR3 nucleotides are TGCGCCAGCAGTCGGAGCGGAGGGTACGAGCAGTACTTC.